This T cell receptor beta chain originates from a study of OX40 agonist ivuxolimab in advanced cancers. Study context: Ivuxolimab, an antibody acting as an agonist of OX40 (CD134), was used to treat patients. Study-wide findings and caveats: Specificity for antigen went undetermined in the expanded peripheral T cells.

People who had autoimmune disease history or systemic immunosuppression were excluded. Blood draws occurred at baseline, cycle 4 day 1, and cycle 7 day 1. With regard to this clone: Its antigen is not identified.

Per the germline V gene, CDR1 is SEHNR and CDR2 is FQNEAQ (reference sequence). Trimming removed 1 base from V and 5 bases from J, with 5 bases in between. The CDR3 totals 12 residues. Repertoires were generated with immunoSEQ multiplex PCR, while TCRdb's copy carries only in-frame clones and drops some. Altogether some 40,000 clones are present, 80% to 95% being singletons, with the ten largest covering approximately 22%. The rearrangement uses TRBV7-9 and TRBJ2-5; D remains ambiguous. This specimen consisted of CD4+ or CD8+ T cells sorted from blood, obtained in a trial of the OX40 agonist ivuxolimab. This TCR was sampled from an adult with an advanced solid tumor such as melanoma, head and neck, liver or kidney cancer. CDR3 coding DNA: TGTGCCAGCAGCTTAGTGTGGGAGACCCAGTACTTC. Translation: CASSLVWETQYF.